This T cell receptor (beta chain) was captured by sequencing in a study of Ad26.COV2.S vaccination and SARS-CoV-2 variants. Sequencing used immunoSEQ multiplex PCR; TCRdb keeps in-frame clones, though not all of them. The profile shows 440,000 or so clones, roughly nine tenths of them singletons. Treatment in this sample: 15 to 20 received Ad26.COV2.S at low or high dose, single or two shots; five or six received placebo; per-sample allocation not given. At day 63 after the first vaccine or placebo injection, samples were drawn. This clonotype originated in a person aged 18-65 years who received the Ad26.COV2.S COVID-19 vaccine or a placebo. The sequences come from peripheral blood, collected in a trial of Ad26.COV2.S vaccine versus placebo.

CDR3 coding DNA: TGTGCCACCAGTACTGCCGAATCCACAGATACGCAGTATTTT. This sequence encodes CATSTAESTDTQYF. The chain recombines TRBV24-1 with TRBJ2-3, with no clear D. The CDR3 is 14 residues long. Germline V CDR1 and CDR2: KGHDR, SFDVKD. V was shortened by 6 bases and J by 2 bases, with 11 bases between the two germline ends.